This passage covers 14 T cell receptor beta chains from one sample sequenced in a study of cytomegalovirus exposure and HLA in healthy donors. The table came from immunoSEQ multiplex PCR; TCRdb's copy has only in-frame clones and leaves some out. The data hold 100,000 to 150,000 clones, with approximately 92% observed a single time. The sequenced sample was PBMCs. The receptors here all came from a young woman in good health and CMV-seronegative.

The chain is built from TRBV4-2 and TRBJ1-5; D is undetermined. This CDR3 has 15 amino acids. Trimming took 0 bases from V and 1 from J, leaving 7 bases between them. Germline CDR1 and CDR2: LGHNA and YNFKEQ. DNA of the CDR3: TGTGCCAGCAGCCAAGAGGCACGCAGCAATCAGCCCCAGCATTTT. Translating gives CASSQEARSNQPQHF.

For the CDR3, the DNA is TGTGCCACCAGCATAAGACAGGGACTTTGGGATGAGCAGTTCTTC. This translates into CATSIRQGLWDEQFF. The chain has TRBV15 and TRBJ2-1; maybe TRBD1 (7 bases). Germline-derived CDR1 and CDR2 are LNHNV and YYDKDF (reference sequence). The ends were cut back, 4 bases at V and 8 bases at J, with 18 bases in the middle. The CDR3 sequence is 15 residues long.

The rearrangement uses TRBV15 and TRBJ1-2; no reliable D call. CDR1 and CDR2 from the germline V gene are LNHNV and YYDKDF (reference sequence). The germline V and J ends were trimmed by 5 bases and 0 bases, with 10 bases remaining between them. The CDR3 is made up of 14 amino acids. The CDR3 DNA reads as TGTGCCACCAGCGGGTTCGGGGCTAACTATGGCTACACCTTC. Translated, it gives CATSGFGANYGYTF.

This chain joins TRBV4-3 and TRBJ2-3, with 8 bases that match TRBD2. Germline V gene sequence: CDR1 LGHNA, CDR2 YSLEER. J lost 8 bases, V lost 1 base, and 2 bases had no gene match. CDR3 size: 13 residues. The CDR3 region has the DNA TGCGCCAGCAGCCAAGCTAGCGGGTCTACGCAGTATTTT. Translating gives CASSQASGSTQYF.

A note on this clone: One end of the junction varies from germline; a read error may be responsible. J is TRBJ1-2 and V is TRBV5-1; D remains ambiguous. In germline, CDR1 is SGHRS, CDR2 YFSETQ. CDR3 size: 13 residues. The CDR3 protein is CASSLKLSVVGVF. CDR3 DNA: TGCGCCAGCAGCTTAAAACTCTCCGTTGTTGGAGTCTTC.

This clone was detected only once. The CDR3 DNA reads TGTGCCAGCAGGGCCGTTCCGGGACAGGGGGCCAACACAGATACGCAGTATTTT. It yields the protein CASRAVPGQGANTDTQYF. This chain joins TRBV28 and TRBJ2-3, with 12 bases identical to TRBD1. CDR1 and CDR2 (germline): MDHEN, SYDVKM. V shed 6 bases, J shed 2 bases, and the junction held 12 bases outside the gene matches. CDR3 length equals 18 residues.

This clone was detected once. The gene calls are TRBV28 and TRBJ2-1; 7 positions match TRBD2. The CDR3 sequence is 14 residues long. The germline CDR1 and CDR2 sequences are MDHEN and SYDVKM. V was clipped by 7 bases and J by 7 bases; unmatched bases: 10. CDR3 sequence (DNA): TGTGCCAGCAAGGTGGGAGGGCCTCTTAATGAGCAGTTCTTC. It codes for CASKVGGPLNEQFF.

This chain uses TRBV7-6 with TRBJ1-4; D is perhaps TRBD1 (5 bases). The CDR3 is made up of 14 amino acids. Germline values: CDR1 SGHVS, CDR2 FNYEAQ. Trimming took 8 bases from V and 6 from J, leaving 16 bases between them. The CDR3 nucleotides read TGTGCCAGCGAGGCGTTCTTAGGGGATGAAAAACTGTTTTTT. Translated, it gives CASEAFLGDEKLFF.

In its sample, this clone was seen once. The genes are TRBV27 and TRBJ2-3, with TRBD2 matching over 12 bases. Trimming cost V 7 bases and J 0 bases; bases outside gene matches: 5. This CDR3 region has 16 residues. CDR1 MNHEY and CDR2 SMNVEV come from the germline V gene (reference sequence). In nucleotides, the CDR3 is TGTGCCAGCATCCCCCTAGCGGGGGGGAGCACAGATACGCAGTATTTT. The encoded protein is CASIPLAGGSTDTQYF.

The CDR3: CAIRSPEGQGVTEAFF. As DNA, the CDR3 is TGTGCCATCAGAAGCCCAGAGGGACAGGGGGTAACTGAAGCTTTCTTT. The chain links TRBV28 to TRBJ1-1; 11 nucleotides align to TRBD1. V shed 10 bases and J 5 bases; nucleotides not matched to a gene: 15. Germline V gives CDR1 MDHEN, CDR2 SYDVKM. The CDR3 runs 16 residues.

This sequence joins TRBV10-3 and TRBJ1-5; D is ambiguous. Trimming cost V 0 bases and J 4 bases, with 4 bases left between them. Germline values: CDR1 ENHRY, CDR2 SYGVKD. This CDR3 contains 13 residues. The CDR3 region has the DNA TGTGCCATCAGTGAGTCTTCGAATCAGCCCCAGCATTTT. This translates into CAISESSNQPQHF.

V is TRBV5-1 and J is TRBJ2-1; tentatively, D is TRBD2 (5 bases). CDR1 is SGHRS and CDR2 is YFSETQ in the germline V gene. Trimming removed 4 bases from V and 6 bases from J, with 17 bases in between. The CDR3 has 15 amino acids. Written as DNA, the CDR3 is TGCGCCAGCAGCCTGGGCGGAGGCTCCCGCAATGAGCAGTTCTTC. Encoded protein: CASSLGGGSRNEQFF. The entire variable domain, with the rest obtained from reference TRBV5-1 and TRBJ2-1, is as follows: KAGVTQTPRYLIKTRGQQVTLSCSPISGHRSVSWYQQTPGQGLQFLFEYFSETQRNKGNFPGRFSGRQFSNSRSEMNVSTLELGDSALYLCASSLGGGSRNEQFFGPGTRLTVL.

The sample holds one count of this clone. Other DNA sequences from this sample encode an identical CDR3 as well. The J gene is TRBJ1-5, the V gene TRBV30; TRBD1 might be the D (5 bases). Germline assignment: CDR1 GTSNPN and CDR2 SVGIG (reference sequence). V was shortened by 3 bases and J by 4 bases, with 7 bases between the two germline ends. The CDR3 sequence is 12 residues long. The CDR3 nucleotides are TGTGCCTGGAGCCAGGGAAATCAGCCCCAGCATTTT. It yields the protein CAWSQGNQPQHF.

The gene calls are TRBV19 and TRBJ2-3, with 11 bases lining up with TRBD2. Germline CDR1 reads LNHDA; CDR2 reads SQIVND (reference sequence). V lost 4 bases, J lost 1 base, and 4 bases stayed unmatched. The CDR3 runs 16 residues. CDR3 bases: TGTGCCAGTAGTACGGGACTAGCGGCACGCACAGATACGCAGTATTTT. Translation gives CASSTGLAARTDTQYF. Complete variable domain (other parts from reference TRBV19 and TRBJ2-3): DGGITQSPKYLFRKEGQNVTLSCEQNLNHDAMYWYRQDPGQGLRLIYYSQIVNDFQKGDIAEGYSVSREKKESFPLTVTSAQKNPTAFYLCASSTGLAARTDTQYFGPGTRLTVL.